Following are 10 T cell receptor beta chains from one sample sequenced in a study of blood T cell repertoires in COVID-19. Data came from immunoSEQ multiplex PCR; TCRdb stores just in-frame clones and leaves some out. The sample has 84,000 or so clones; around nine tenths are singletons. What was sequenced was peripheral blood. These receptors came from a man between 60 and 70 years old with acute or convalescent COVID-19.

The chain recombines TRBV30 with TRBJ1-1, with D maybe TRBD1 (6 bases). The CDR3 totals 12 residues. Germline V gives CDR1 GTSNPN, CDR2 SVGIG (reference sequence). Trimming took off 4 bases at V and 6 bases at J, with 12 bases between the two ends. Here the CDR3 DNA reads TGTGCCTGGACCCTAGGGGGGGCTGAAGCTTTCTTT. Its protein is CAWTLGGAEAFF.

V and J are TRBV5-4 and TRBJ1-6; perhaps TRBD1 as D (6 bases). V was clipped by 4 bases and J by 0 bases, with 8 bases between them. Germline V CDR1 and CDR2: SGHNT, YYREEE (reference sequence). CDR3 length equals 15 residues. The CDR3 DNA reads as TGTGCCAGCAGCCTGGACAGCTCCTATAATTCACCCCTCCACTTT. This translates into CASSLDSSYNSPLHF.

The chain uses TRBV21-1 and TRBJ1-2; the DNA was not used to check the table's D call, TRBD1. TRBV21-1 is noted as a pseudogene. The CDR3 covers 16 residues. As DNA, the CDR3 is TGTGCCAGCAGCAAAGAAATCCTGGACACAGGCTATGGCTACACCTTC. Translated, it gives CASSKEILDTGYGYTF.

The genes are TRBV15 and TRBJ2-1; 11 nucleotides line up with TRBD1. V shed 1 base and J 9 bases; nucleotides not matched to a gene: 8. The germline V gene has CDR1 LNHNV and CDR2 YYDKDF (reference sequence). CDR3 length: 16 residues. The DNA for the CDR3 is TGTGCCACCAGCAGAGGCGGGACAGGGGGAGGCGGTGAGCAGTTCTTC. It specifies CATSRGGTGGGGEQFF.

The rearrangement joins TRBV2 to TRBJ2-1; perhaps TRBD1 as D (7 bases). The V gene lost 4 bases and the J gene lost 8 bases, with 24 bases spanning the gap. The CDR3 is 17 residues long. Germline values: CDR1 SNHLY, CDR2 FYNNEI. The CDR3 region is CASSAPGSRGANDEQFF. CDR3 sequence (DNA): TGTGCCAGCAGTGCCCCGGGTAGCAGGGGGGCCAACGATGAGCAGTTCTTC.

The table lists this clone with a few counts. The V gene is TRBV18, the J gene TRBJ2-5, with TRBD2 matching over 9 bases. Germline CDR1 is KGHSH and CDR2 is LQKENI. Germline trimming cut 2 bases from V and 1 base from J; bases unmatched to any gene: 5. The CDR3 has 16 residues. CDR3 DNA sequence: TGTGCCAGCTCACCAGGGTCTAGCGGGGCCCAAGAGACCCAGTACTTC. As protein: CASSPGSSGAQETQYF.

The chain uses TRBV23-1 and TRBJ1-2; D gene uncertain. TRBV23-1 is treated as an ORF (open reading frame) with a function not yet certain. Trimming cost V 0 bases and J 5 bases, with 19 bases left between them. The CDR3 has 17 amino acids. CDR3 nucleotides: TGCGCCAGCAGTCAATCGCGTGGGCAGGAGGTCACATATGGCTACACCTTC. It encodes CASSQSRGQEVTYGYTF.

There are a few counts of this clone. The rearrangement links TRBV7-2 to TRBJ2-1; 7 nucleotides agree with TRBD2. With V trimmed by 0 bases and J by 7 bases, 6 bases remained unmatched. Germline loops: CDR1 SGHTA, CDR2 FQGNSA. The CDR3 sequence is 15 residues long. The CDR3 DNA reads TGTGCCAGCAGCTTAGCTAGCGGGCTCCGGAATGAGCAGTTCTTC. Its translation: CASSLASGLRNEQFF.

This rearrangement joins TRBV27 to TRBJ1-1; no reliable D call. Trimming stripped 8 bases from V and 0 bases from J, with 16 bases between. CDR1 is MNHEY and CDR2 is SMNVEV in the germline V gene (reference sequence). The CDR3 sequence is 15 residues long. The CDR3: CASGPRGFMNTEAFF. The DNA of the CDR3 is TGTGCCAGCGGTCCACGGGGATTCATGAACACTGAAGCTTTCTTT.

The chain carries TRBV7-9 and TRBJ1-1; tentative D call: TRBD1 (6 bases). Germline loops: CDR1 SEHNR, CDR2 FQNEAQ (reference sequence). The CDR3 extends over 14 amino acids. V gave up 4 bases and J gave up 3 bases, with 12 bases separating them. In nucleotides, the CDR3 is TGTGCCAGCAGCTCTGGGAGGGGGGACACTGAAGCTTTCTTT. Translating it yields CASSSGRGDTEAFF.